What follows are 30 T cell receptor beta chains derived from one specimen sequenced in a study of blood T cell repertoires in COVID-19 (TCRdb year 2020). The library was built by means of the immunoSEQ multiplex PCR assay. TCRdb obtained this table from immuneACCESS and retained in-frame rearrangements with V and J assigned. These tables miss some clones; where compared with another copy, unresolved V genes account for less than half of the shortfall, and the remainder is unexplained. Here the sample has about 83,000 clones; roughly 87% occur a single time. Of the sample, about 3% falls within the top ten clones. The source material was peripheral blood. Receptors originate from a woman aged 45-65 years with active or convalescent COVID-19.

The V call is TRBV27, the J call TRBJ1-5; 8 nucleotides align to TRBD1. Germline values: CDR1 MNHEY, CDR2 SMNVEV (reference sequence). The CDR3 runs to 15 residues. The V gene end was trimmed by 4 bases and the J gene end by 11 bases; junction bases not matched to a gene: 13. The CDR3 here is CASSYDRGGSGTQHF. In nucleotides, the CDR3 is TGTGCCAGCAGTTATGACAGGGGCGGAAGCGGGACCCAGCATTTT.

V is TRBV7-9 and J is TRBJ2-1, with TRBD2 identical over 10 bases. V gave up 5 bases and J gave up 2 bases; unmatched junction bases: 0. This CDR3 has 14 residues. The V gene's germline CDR1 is SEHNR and CDR2 FQNEAQ (reference sequence). CDR3 sequence reads: CASSTSGAYNEQFF. The CDR3 DNA reads as TGTGCCAGCAGCACTAGCGGGGCCTACAATGAGCAGTTCTTC.

The chain carries TRBV23-1 and TRBJ2-1; 9 nucleotides match TRBD1. TRBV23-1 is assigned to the ORF class and has an uncertain function. The V and J ends lost 2 bases and 8 bases, in that order; junction bases with no gene match: 7. The CDR3 contains 15 residues. In nucleotides, the CDR3 is TGCGCCAGCAGTCAACGTCGACAGGGGGACGATGAGCAGTTCTTC. This gives the protein CASSQRRQGDDEQFF.

V is TRBV3-1 (or the pseudogene TRBV3-2) and J is TRBJ2-2, with D possibly TRBD1 on 5 matching bases. Germline-derived CDR1 and CDR2 are LGHDT and YNNKEL (reference sequence). Deletions cut 4 bases from V and 1 base from J, with 13 bases between. This CDR3 has 16 residues. CDR3 loop: CASSPRYGQNTGELFF. CDR3 nucleotides: TGTGCCAGCAGCCCCCGTTACGGACAGAACACCGGGGAGCTGTTTTTT.

The genes are TRBV7-9 and TRBJ1-2; 7 bases align to TRBD1. The junction had 1 base not matched to a gene; V was cut back by 0 bases and J by 0 bases. This CDR3 contains 15 residues. Per the germline V gene, CDR1 is SEHNR and CDR2 is FQNEAQ (reference sequence). DNA of the CDR3: TGTGCCAGCAGCTTAGCAGGACAGGCTAACTATGGCTACACCTTC. Amino acid sequence: CASSLAGQANYGYTF.

V and J are TRBV6-5 and TRBJ2-4, with a tentative D call TRBD2 (6 bases). V shed 2 bases and J shed 9 bases, with 14 bases lying between them. CDR3 length: 14 residues. Per germline, CDR1 MNHEY and CDR2 SVGAGI. CDR3 loop: CASSYGGSGSIQYF. The CDR3 region has the DNA TGTGCCAGCAGTTACGGAGGGAGTGGGTCCATTCAGTACTTC.

This rearrangement joins TRBV6-5 to TRBJ1-2, with 8 bases matching TRBD1. The V gene end was trimmed by 6 bases and the J gene end by 3 bases; junction bases not matched to a gene: 9. From germline, CDR1 is MNHEY and CDR2 SVGAGI. The CDR3 sequence is 15 residues long. The DNA for the CDR3 is TGTGCCAGCAGGATTGACAGGGGCTTAGACTATGGCTACACCTTC. It is translated as CASRIDRGLDYGYTF.

In DNA form, the CDR3 reads TGTGCCAGCAGTTCCGGGACATTCCTCCCCGAGCAGTACTTC. Translation: CASSSGTFLPEQYF. This chain connects TRBV28 to TRBJ2-7, with D maybe TRBD1 (6 bases). Trimming took off 4 bases at V and 6 bases at J, with 16 bases between the two ends. Germline CDR1 is MDHEN and CDR2 is SYDVKM. The CDR3 runs 14 residues.

This rearrangement joins TRBV3-1 (or the pseudogene TRBV3-2) to TRBJ1-2; TRBD1 matches 9 bases. Germline V gene sequence: CDR1 LGHDT, CDR2 YNNKEL (reference sequence). J gave up 3 bases and V 1 base, and 12 bases lay outside the gene matches. This CDR3 is 18 amino acids long. This CDR3 is CASSQVWDRDHPDYGYTF. The CDR3 DNA reads as TGTGCCAGCAGCCAAGTGTGGGACAGGGACCATCCGGACTATGGCTACACCTTC.

This clone was seen only a few times. The V and J genes are TRBV7-9 and TRBJ1-3; D not resolved. The germline gives CDR1 SEHNR, CDR2 FQNEAQ (reference sequence). CDR3 length equals 16 residues. The V end lost 3 bases, the J end lost 0 bases, and 12 bases lay between the germline ends. For the CDR3, the DNA is TGTGCCAGCAGCTTTGGTTCAGACTCCTCTGGAAACACCATATATTTT. As protein: CASSFGSDSSGNTIYF.

The chain recombines TRBV2 with TRBJ1-4; D gene unclear. CDR3 length equals 11 residues. Trimming took off 5 bases at V and 12 bases at J, with 10 bases between the two ends. Germline V CDR1 and CDR2: SNHLY, FYNNEI. The chain's CDR3 is CASSLVEQLFF. The CDR3 DNA sequence: TGTGCCAGCAGTTTAGTAGAGCAACTGTTTTTT.

This chain connects TRBV28 to TRBJ1-2; 9 bases are a match to TRBD1. The CDR3 has 13 residues. Germline CDR1 is MDHEN and CDR2 is SYDVKM. The V and J ends lost 6 bases and 8 bases, in that order; junction bases with no gene match: 7. DNA for the CDR3: TGTGCCAGCAGCAGTGGACAGGGGAGAGGCTACACCTTC. Translating it yields CASSSGQGRGYTF.

CDR3 protein: CATSDFSDTQYF. DNA for the CDR3: TGTGCCACCAGTGATTTCTCAGATACGCAGTATTTT. This rearrangement joins TRBV24-1 to TRBJ2-3; D not resolved. Looked up from germline, CDR1 is KGHDR and CDR2 is SFDVKD. CDR3 length: 12 amino acids. Trimming removed 1 base at V and 4 bases at J, with 2 bases between.

The chain joins TRBV3-1 (or the pseudogene TRBV3-2) to TRBJ1-3; D is unresolved. Germline V CDR1 and CDR2: LGHDT, YNNKEL (reference sequence). Trimming shortened V by 0 bases and J by 4 bases, and 10 bases separated the two germline ends. The CDR3 runs to 15 residues. The DNA of the CDR3 is TGTGCCAGCAGCCAAGAACCAGGAAGGGGAAACACCATATATTTT. Protein: CASSQEPGRGNTIYF.

This chain uses TRBV10-3 with TRBJ2-2; 8 bases map to TRBD2. V trimming: 8 bases; J trimming: 0 bases; junction bases outside the gene matches: 5. This CDR3 has 15 amino acids. Germline V gene data show CDR1 as ENHRY and CDR2 as SYGVKD. As DNA, the CDR3 is TGTGCCATCCGAAATAGCGGGACGAACACCGGGGAGCTGTTTTTT. Translation gives CAIRNSGTNTGELFF.

The chain combines TRBV5-1 with TRBJ1-4; 7 bases line up with TRBD1. This CDR3 contains 15 residues. With V trimmed by 0 bases and J by 4 bases, 3 bases remained unmatched. Looked up from germline, CDR1 is SGHRS and CDR2 is YFSETQ. The DNA for the CDR3 is TGCGCCAGCAGCTTGGACAGGGGCCGTAATGAAAAACTGTTTTTT. It codes for CASSLDRGRNEKLFF.

The chain recombines TRBV20-1 with TRBJ2-7; the D is unclear. This CDR3 contains 15 residues. Trimming removed 3 bases at V and 0 bases at J, with 15 bases between. CDR1 DFQATT and CDR2 SNEGSKA come from the germline V gene (reference sequence). In nucleotides, the CDR3 is TGCAGTGCTAGTGTTCCTTCACAGAACTCCTACGAGCAGTACTTC. It encodes CSASVPSQNSYEQYF.

The genes are TRBV28 and TRBJ1-2; a possible D gene is TRBD1 (6 bases). CDR1 is MDHEN, CDR2 SYDVKM, per germline. The V end lost 8 bases, the J end lost 8 bases, and 18 bases lay between the germline ends. The CDR3 totals 13 residues. The CDR3 coding sequence is TGTGCCAGCGGGGGCGGGCGGCAGGCCGGCTACACCTTC. Translating it yields CASGGGRQAGYTF.

The rearrangement joins TRBV9 to TRBJ2-3; tentative D call: TRBD2 (6 bases). This CDR3 has 15 amino acids. V was clipped by 3 bases and J by 2 bases, with 13 bases between them. Germline V gene sequence: CDR1 SGDLS, CDR2 YYNGEE. The CDR3 here is CASSASGSYTDTQYF. The CDR3 DNA follows: TGTGCCAGCAGCGCGAGCGGGTCTTACACAGATACGCAGTATTTT.

This chain links TRBV14 with TRBJ2-7, with D hard to call. The CDR3 loop spans 14 amino acids. CDR1 and CDR2 from the germline V gene are SGHDN and FVKESK. Trimming cost V 4 bases and J 2 bases, with 12 bases left between them. This CDR3 is CASSLINSAYEQYF. CDR3 in DNA: TGTGCCAGCAGCCTTATTAATTCGGCCTACGAGCAGTACTTC. Full variable domain (rest looked up from reference TRBV14 and TRBJ2-7): EAGVTQFPSHSVIEKGQTVTLRCDPISGHDNLYWYRRVMGKEIKFLLHFVKESKQDESGMPNNRFLAERTGGTYSTLKVQPAELEDSGVYFCASSLINSAYEQYFGPGTRLTVT.

The chain combines TRBV18 with TRBJ1-4; D is unresolved. Germline CDR1 KGHSH, CDR2 LQKENI. The CDR3 is made up of 15 amino acids. V gave up 6 bases and J gave up 3 bases, with 14 bases separating them. The DNA of the CDR3 is TGTGCCAGCTCTGCACTCGGGAAGGCTAATGAAAAACTGTTTTTT. As protein: CASSALGKANEKLFF.

The rearrangement joins TRBV28 to TRBJ1-5; 8 bases agree with TRBD1. The CDR3 consists of 14 residues. Unmatched junction bases numbered 7, after V lost 5 bases and J lost 7 bases. Germline V CDR1 and CDR2: MDHEN, SYDVKM. CDR3 sequence reads: CASSHPDRGQPQHF. Here the CDR3 DNA reads TGTGCCAGCAGTCACCCCGACAGGGGACAGCCCCAGCATTTT.

This clone was counted once. This chain links TRBV9 with TRBJ1-1; D perhaps matches TRBD1 (5 bases). With 1 base removed from V and 2 bases from J, the gap between germline ends came to 12 bases. Germline CDR1 is SGDLS and CDR2 is YYNGEE. This CDR3 spans 15 amino acids. CDR3 nucleotides: TGTGCCAGCAGCGTAAGGGGAGGTTATAACACTGAAGCTTTCTTT. It yields the protein CASSVRGGYNTEAFF.

V gene TRBV9 combines with J gene TRBJ1-5; D is unresolved. From germline, CDR1 is SGDLS and CDR2 YYNGEE. The CDR3 has 13 amino acids. The ends were cut back, 0 bases at V and 6 bases at J, with 7 bases in the middle. In nucleotides, the CDR3 is TGTGCCAGCAGCGTAGATGGAGGTCAGCCCCAGCATTTT. It is translated as CASSVDGGQPQHF.

This chain connects TRBV11-2 to TRBJ1-6; possibly TRBD1 for D (6 bases). In germline, CDR1 is SGHAT, CDR2 FQNNGV. V was trimmed by 1 base and J by 1 base, leaving 14 bases between them. The CDR3 spans 18 residues. CDR3 in amino acids: CASSLVIRGASYNSPLHF. CDR3 nucleotide sequence: TGTGCCAGCAGCTTAGTTATACGGGGGGCGTCCTATAATTCACCCCTCCACTTT.

This sequence joins TRBV7-2 and TRBJ1-1; D ambiguous. The CDR3 runs to 13 residues. V gave up 1 base and J gave up 4 bases, with 7 bases separating them. Germline-derived CDR1 and CDR2 are SGHTA and FQGNSA. The CDR3 sequence is CASSLGSVTEAFF. CDR3 sequence (DNA): TGTGCCAGCAGCTTAGGTTCGGTCACTGAAGCTTTCTTT. The complete variable domain, with remaining parts taken from reference TRBV7-2 and TRBJ1-1, reads GAGVSQSPSNKVTEKGKDVELRCDPISGHTALYWYRQSLGQGLEFLIYFQGNSAPDKSGLPSDRFSAERTGGSVSTLTIQRTQQEDSAVYLCASSLGSVTEAFFGQGTRLTVV.

J is TRBJ1-2 and V is TRBV5-6; D not resolved. The V end was cut by 0 bases, the J end by 1 base, with 7 bases between. Germline V CDR1 and CDR2: SGHDT, YYEEEE. The CDR3 is 14 residues long. The CDR3 is CASSLGADNYGYTF. The CDR3 region has the DNA TGTGCCAGCAGCTTGGGGGCTGATAACTATGGCTACACCTTC.

V is TRBV19 and J is TRBJ2-1; D is unresolved. The CDR3 length is 15 residues. Trimming cost V 5 bases and J 0 bases, with 11 bases left between them. The germline V gene has CDR1 LNHDA and CDR2 SQIVND (reference sequence). The CDR3 region is CASSWSEGSYNEQFF. CDR3 nucleotide sequence: TGTGCCAGTAGTTGGAGCGAAGGCTCCTACAATGAGCAGTTCTTC.

The rearrangement uses TRBV27 and TRBJ2-2; no firm D call. Germline CDR1 reads MNHEY; CDR2 reads SMNVEV (reference sequence). V was pared by 7 bases and J by 5 bases, with 5 bases between. The CDR3 is 11 amino acids. The CDR3 loop reads CASTTTGELFF. DNA for the CDR3: TGTGCCAGCACGACTACCGGGGAGCTGTTTTTT.

The chain uses TRBV7-9 and TRBJ1-4; 7 bases align to TRBD1. The CDR3 is made up of 17 amino acids. Germline V gene data show CDR1 as SEHNR and CDR2 as FQNEAQ (reference sequence). Germline trimming cut 1 base from V and 4 bases from J; bases unmatched to any gene: 9. The DNA of the CDR3 is TGTGCCAGCAGCTTAGGCCCAAACAGGGGTCTTAATGAAAAACTGTTTTTT. Translated, it gives CASSLGPNRGLNEKLFF.